This T cell receptor (beta chain) was sequenced during a study of blood T cell repertoires in COVID-19. Whole-study context: Acute and convalescent COVID-19 specimens originated in the United States, Italy and Spain. T cells, B-cell-depleted T cells, or PBMCs supplied cDNA or gDNA.

Authors' processing steps: Reference gene primer amplification in the assay estimated nucleated cell counts. The data were produced by immunoSEQ multiplex PCR, yet TCRdb's version contains in-frame clones alone and is incomplete. V and J calls and clone size are copied from that table; D and trimming were computed from the DNA. Of about 110,000 clones in the sample, 82% are singletons; the top ten hold about 15%. The TCR was taken from an older woman with acute or convalescent COVID-19. The sample comprised peripheral blood.

This chain's CDR3 is CASDPDRVETQYF. In DNA, the CDR3 is TGTGCCTCAGACCCGGACAGGGTTGAGACCCAGTACTTC. The chain couples TRBV6-5 to TRBJ2-5; the match to TRBD1 covers 8 bases. There are 13 residues in the CDR3. Trimming took 11 bases from V and 5 from J; bases not matched to a gene: 10. Per the germline V gene, CDR1 is MNHEY and CDR2 is SVGAGI.